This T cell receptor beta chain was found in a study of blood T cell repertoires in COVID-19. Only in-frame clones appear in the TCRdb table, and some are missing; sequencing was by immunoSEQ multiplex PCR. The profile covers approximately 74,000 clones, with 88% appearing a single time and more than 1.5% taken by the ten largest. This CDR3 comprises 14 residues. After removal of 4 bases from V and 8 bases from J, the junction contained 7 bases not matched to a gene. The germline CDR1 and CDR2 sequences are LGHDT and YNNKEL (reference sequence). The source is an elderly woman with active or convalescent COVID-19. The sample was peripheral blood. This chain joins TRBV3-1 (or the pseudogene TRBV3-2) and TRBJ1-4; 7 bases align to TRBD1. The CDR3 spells CASSPTGAGEKLFF. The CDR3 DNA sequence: TGTGCCAGCAGCCCCACAGGGGCGGGAGAAAAACTGTTTTTT.